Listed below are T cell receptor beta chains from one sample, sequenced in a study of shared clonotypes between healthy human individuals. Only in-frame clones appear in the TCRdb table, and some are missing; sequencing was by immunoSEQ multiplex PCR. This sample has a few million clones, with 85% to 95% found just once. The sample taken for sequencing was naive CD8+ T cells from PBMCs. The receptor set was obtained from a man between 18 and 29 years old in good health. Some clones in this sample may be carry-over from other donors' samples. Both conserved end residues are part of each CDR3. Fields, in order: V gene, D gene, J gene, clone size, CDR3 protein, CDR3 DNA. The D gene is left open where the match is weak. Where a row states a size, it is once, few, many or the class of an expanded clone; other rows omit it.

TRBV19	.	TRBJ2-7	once	CASSYRPAGEAEQYF	TGTGCCAGTAGTTACCGCCCAGCAGGGGAGGCCGAGCAGTACTTC
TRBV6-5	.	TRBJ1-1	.	CASRPQGDEAFF	TGTGCCAGCAGGCCCCAAGGGGACGAAGCTTTCTTT
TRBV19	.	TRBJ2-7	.	CASSPSGGSYEQYF	TGTGCCAGTAGTCCCTCAGGCGGATCCTACGAGCAGTACTTC
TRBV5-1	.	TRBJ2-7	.	CASSSPGVNEQYF	TGCGCCAGCAGCAGCCCGGGAGTCAACGAGCAGTACTTC
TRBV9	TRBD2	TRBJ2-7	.	CASSGGAGGQYEQYF	TGTGCCAGCAGCGGTGGAGCGGGGGGGCAATACGAGCAGTACTTC
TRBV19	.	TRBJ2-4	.	CASSWIGGAKNIQYF	TGTGCCAGTAGCTGGATAGGGGGTGCCAAAAACATTCAGTACTTC
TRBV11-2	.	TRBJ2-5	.	CASSPIGQQETQYF	TGTGCCAGCAGCCCTATTGGACAGCAAGAGACCCAGTACTTC
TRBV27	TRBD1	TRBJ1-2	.	CASRTGGDLGYGYTF	TGTGCCAGCAGGACAGGGGGGGACCTCGGGTATGGCTACACCTTC
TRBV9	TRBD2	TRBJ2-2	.	CASRGLANGELFF	TGTGCCAGCCGGGGACTAGCGAACGGGGAGCTGTTTTTT
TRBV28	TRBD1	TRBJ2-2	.	CASSLPTPGQGPTGELFF	TGTGCCAGCAGTCTACCAACGCCGGGACAGGGGCCCACCGGGGAGCTGTTTTTT
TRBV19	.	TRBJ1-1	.	CASSIFGQSNTEAFF	TGTGCCAGTAGTATATTCGGTCAGTCGAACACTGAAGCTTTCTTT
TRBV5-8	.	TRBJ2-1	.	CASSLREQFF	TGTGCCAGCAGCTTGCGCGAGCAGTTCTTC
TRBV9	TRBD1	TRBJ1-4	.	CASSARRGDNEKLFF	TGTGCCAGCAGCGCCCGCAGGGGGGATAATGAAAAACTGTTTTTT
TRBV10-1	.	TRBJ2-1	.	CASSDSSETVRNEQFF	TGCGCCAGCAGTGATAGTTCCGAGACAGTGCGTAATGAGCAGTTCTTC
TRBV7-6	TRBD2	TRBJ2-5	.	CASSLLSAGRSQETQYF	TGTGCCAGCAGCTTATTGTCAGCGGGAAGGAGCCAAGAGACCCAGTACTTC
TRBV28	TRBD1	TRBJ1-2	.	CASTLPSQQGGYTF	TGTGCCAGCACCCTACCCTCCCAACAGGGGGGCTACACCTTC
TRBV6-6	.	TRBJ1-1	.	CASSYSARTEAFF	TGTGCCAGCAGTTACTCAGCCCGAACCGAAGCTTTCTTT
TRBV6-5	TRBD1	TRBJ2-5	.	CASHTGTGPGTQYF	TGTGCCAGCCATACTGGGACAGGGCCTGGGACCCAGTACTTC
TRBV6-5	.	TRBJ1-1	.	CASSSSSTANTEAFF	TGTGCCAGCAGTTCCTCATCCACCGCTAACACTGAAGCTTTCTTT
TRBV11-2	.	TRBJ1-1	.	CASSLVNRGRQRTEAFF	TGTGCCAGCAGCTTAGTCAACCGGGGCAGGCAGAGGACTGAAGCTTTCTTT
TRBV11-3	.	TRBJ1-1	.	CASSSPGREAFF	TGTGCCAGCAGCTCTCCGGGACGAGAAGCTTTCTTT
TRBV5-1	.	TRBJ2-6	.	CASSFWVGGANVLTF	TGCGCCAGCAGCTTTTGGGTTGGAGGGGCCAACGTCCTGACTTTC
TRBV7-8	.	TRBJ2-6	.	CASSSGSSGANVLTF	TGTGCCAGCAGCTCCGGTAGCTCTGGGGCCAACGTCCTGACTTTC
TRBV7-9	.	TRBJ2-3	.	CASSLGLQDTQYF	TGTGCCAGCAGCTTGGGACTGCAGGATACGCAGTATTTT
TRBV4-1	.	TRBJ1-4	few	CASSPKIGREELFF	TGCGCCAGCAGCCCTAAGATCGGGCGGGAGGAACTGTTTTTT
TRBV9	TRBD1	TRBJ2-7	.	CASSVGTGIYEQYF	TGTGCCAGCAGCGTAGGGACAGGGATATACGAGCAGTACTTC
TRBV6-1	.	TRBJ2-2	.	CASRLMNTGELFF	TGTGCCAGCCGACTCATGAACACCGGGGAGCTGTTTTTT
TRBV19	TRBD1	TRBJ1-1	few	CASSIGTGVVTEAFF	TGTGCCAGTAGTATAGGGACAGGGGTAGTCACTGAAGCTTTCTTT
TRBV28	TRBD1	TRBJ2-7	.	CASTPRIRGYEQYF	TGTGCCAGCACTCCAAGAATCAGGGGGTACGAGCAGTACTTC
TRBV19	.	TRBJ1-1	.	CASSLGGNTEAFF	TGTGCCAGTAGTCTCGGGGGGAACACTGAAGCTTTCTTT
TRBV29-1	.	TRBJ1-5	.	CSVAFGNNQPQHF	TGCAGCGTTGCTTTCGGCAACAATCAGCCCCAGCATTTT
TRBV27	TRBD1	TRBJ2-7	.	CASSLKGQGTYEQYF	TGTGCCAGCAGTTTAAAAGGACAGGGGACCTACGAGCAGTACTTC
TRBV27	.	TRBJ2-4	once	CASSLGSLSKNIQYF	TGTGCCAGCAGTTTAGGCTCCCTTTCCAAAAACATTCAGTACTTC
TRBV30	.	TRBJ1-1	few	CAWSVRGARAEAFF	TGTGCCTGGAGTGTAAGAGGGGCAAGAGCTGAAGCTTTCTTT
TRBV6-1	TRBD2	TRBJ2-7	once	CASNQGAGGSYEQYF	TGTGCCAGCAACCAAGGGGCGGGGGGCTCCTACGAGCAGTACTTC
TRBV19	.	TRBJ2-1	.	CASSISVNEQFF	TGTGCCAGTAGTATTTCCGTCAATGAGCAGTTCTTC
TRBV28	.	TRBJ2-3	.	CASSLSADTQYF	TGTGCCAGCAGTTTATCAGCAGATACGCAGTATTTT
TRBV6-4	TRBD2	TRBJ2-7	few	CASSELAGPSYEQYF	TGTGCCAGCAGTGAACTAGCGGGACCATCCTACGAGCAGTACTTC
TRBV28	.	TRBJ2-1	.	CASRFVQRTAYNEQFF	TGTGCCAGCAGATTCGTCCAGCGGACTGCCTACAATGAGCAGTTCTTC
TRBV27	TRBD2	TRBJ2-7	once	CASRIAGVSYEQYF	TGTGCCAGCAGAATAGCGGGAGTTAGCTACGAGCAGTACTTC
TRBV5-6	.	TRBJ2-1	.	CASSLPTGYSYNEQFF	TGTGCCAGCAGCCTCCCAACAGGGTACTCCTACAATGAGCAGTTCTTC
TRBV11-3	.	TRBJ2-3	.	CASSLWGDTDTQYF	TGTGCCAGCAGCTTGTGGGGGGACACAGATACGCAGTATTTT
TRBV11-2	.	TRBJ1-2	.	CASSSASNYGYTF	TGTGCCAGTTCTTCGGCCTCTAACTATGGCTACACCTTC
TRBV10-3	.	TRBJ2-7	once	CAISSYRVSYEQYF	TGTGCCATCAGCTCTTACAGGGTTTCCTACGAGCAGTACTTC
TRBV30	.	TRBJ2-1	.	CAWGGSVSYNEQFF	TGTGCCTGGGGTGGTAGCGTCTCGTACAATGAGCAGTTCTTC
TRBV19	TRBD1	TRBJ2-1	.	CASSIRDRFHEQFF	TGTGCCAGTAGTATTCGGGACAGGTTTCATGAGCAGTTCTTC
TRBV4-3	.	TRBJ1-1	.	CASSQHGGGGYEAFF	TGCGCCAGCAGCCAACATGGGGGGGGTGGTTATGAAGCTTTCTTT
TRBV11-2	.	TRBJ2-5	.	CASSLDRQGGKETQYF	TGTGCCAGCAGCTTAGATCGCCAGGGTGGTAAGGAGACCCAGTACTTC